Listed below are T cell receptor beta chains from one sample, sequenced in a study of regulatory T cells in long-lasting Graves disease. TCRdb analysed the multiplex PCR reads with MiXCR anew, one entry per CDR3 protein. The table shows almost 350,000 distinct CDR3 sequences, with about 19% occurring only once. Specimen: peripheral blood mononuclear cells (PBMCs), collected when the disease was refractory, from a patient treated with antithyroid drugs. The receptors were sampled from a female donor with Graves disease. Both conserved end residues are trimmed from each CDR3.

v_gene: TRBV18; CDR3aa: ASSSDRGGYEQY
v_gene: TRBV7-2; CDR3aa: ASSILNSPLH
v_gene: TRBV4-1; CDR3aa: ASSQTSTGYSNQPQH
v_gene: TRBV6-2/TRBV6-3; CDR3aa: ASSTTSGANVLT
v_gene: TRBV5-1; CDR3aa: ASSPGDRDISPLH
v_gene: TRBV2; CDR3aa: ASKNDDDYEQY
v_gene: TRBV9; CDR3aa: ASSVYGVASQETQY
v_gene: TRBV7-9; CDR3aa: ASSLGRQGPNVNTEAF
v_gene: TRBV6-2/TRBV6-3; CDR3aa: ASRGDGTSAYNEQF
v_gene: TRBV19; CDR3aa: ASSPTGTLLPYEQY
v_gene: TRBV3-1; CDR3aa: ASKRSGENTEAF
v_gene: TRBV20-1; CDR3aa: SARTSGKVGELF
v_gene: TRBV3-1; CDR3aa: ASSRSSTEAF
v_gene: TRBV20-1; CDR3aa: SARSRTGYSNQPQH
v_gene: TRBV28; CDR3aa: ASSFDRSRAF